This TCR beta chain derives from a study of Graves' ophthalmopathy and Graves' hyperthyroidism. Study in general: No treatment had been given when peripheral blood was collected at initial diagnosis. Study-wide results and caveats: Ophthalmopathy progression predictions by the model showed 72.22% specificity and roughly 70% sensitivity. In blood, most expanded thyroid clonotypes above 0.001 frequency were also detected.

Amplification from RNA transcripts yielded the TCR beta CDR3 regions. The first-round RT-PCR employed HTBI primers together with the Qiagen OneStep RT-PCR kit. A multiplex PCR was then performed as the second round. TCRdb reanalysed the multiplex PCR reads using MiXCR and keeps one entry per CDR3 protein. The sample yields hundreds of thousands of distinct CDR3 sequences, roughly 20% seen once. In its sample, this clonotype was seen many times. Its antigen is undetermined. Germline CDR1 and CDR2: MNHEY and SVGAGI. V dropped 0 bases and J dropped 6; count of bases not matched to a gene: 4. The CDR3 covers 15 residues.

The sample was peripheral blood. The J gene is TRBJ1-5, the V gene TRBV6-5; 8 bases are shared with TRBD1. The clonotype comes from a young woman with stable Graves' hyperthyroidism. Some clones in this sample may be carry-over from other donors' samples. The CDR3 coding sequence is TGTGCCAGCAGTTACTCGCAGGGGGCAAGTCAGCCCCAGCATTTT. Encoded protein: CASSYSQGASQPQHF.